These T cell receptor beta chains were read from a single sample in a study of post-analysis software for immune sequencing data. TCRdb re-derived calls from the PCR reads in MiXCR, one entry per CDR3 protein. The repertoire holds hundreds of thousands of distinct CDR3 sequences, with about 60% as singletons. Sequenced sample: blood. These receptors originate from a girl aged 2-9 years with multiple sclerosis. Both conserved end residues are part of each CDR3. The D gene is left open where the match is weak. Clone size appears in some rows only: once, few, many, or a class for an expanded clone.

j_call	clone_size	d_call	v_call	cdr3_aa	cdr3_nt
TRBJ2-3	once	.	TRBV7-9	CASSPWGAHDTQYF	TGTGCCAGCAGCCCTTGGGGGGCACATGATACGCAGTATTTT
TRBJ2-7	.	TRBD1	TRBV29-1	CSLQGAEVSESSYEQYF	TGCAGCCTACAGGGGGCGGAAGTGTCGGAGAGCTCCTACGAGCAGTACTTC
TRBJ2-5	once	TRBD1	TRBV5-6	CASSLPQGKRETQYF	TGTGCCAGCAGCTTGCCACAGGGGAAAAGGGAGACCCAGTACTTC
TRBJ2-4	.	.	TRBV7-8	CASSLGEPQGGIAKNIQYF	TGTGCCAGCAGCTTAGGTGAACCCCAGGGCGGCATAGCCAAAAACATTCAGTACTTC
TRBJ2-5	.	.	TRBV18	CASSSGQGHQETQYF	TGTGCCAGCTCTTCTGGGCAGGGTCACCAAGAGACCCAGTACTTC
TRBJ1-2	once	.	TRBV2	CASNPRGAPNYGYTF	TGTGCCAGCAACCCGAGGGGGGCCCCTAACTATGGCTACACCTTC
TRBJ2-7	.	.	TRBV29-1	CSVGIPCEQYF	TGCAGCGTTGGTATCCCTTGCGAGCAGTACTTC
TRBJ2-1	few	.	TRBV29-1	CSVAELNEQFF	TGCAGCGTCGCTGAATTAAATGAGCAGTTCTTC
TRBJ2-1	.	.	TRBV20-1	CSARPPSSYNEQFF	TGCAGTGCTAGGCCCCCTAGCTCCTACAATGAGCAGTTCTTC
TRBJ2-1	few	.	TRBV29-1	CSLVGVANEQFF	TGCAGTCTTGTTGGGGTTGCCAATGAGCAGTTCTTC
TRBJ2-5	.	.	TRBV10-2	CASSESRGGRIETQYF	TGCGCCAGCAGTGAGTCGAGGGGGGGCCGAATAGAGACCCAGTACTTC
TRBJ2-7	.	TRBD2	TRBV28	CASSLERDGRDSYEQYF	TGTGCCAGCAGTTTAGAGAGGGACGGGAGGGACTCCTACGAGCAGTACTTC
TRBJ1-2	.	.	TRBV12-3/TRBV12-4	CASSPTRGRNYGYTF	TGTGCCAGCAGTCCTACACGGGGCAGAAACTATGGCTACACCTTC
TRBJ2-1	.	.	TRBV20-1	CSAIFYNEQFF	TGCAGTGCTATATTTTACAATGAGCAGTTCTTC
TRBJ2-1	few	.	TRBV5-6	CASSFARLRDEQFF	TGTGCCAGCAGCTTCGCCCGGTTACGGGATGAGCAGTTCTTC
TRBJ2-7	few	TRBD2	TRBV6-5	CASSYSSLAGVREQYF	TGTGCCAGCAGTTACTCGTCGCTAGCGGGAGTTCGCGAGCAGTACTTC
TRBJ1-1	.	.	TRBV29-1	CSVSGTLNTEAFF	TGCAGCGTCTCCGGGACCCTGAACACTGAAGCTTTCTTT
TRBJ2-5	.	TRBD2	TRBV12-3/TRBV12-4	CANRLAGGKETQYF	TGTGCCAACCGACTAGCGGGAGGGAAAGAGACCCAGTACTTC
TRBJ2-4	.	.	TRBV12-3/TRBV12-4	CTSTVQGAKNIQYF	TGTACCAGCACCGTACAGGGAGCCAAAAACATTCAGTACTTC
TRBJ2-1	.	.	TRBV29-1	CSVEEGGYNEQFF	TGCAGCGTTGAAGAGGGCGGCTACAATGAGCAGTTCTTC
TRBJ2-3	.	.	TRBV10-3	CAISEVGDVTDTQYF	TGTGCCATCAGTGAGGTGGGAGACGTTACAGATACGCAGTATTTT
TRBJ1-1	.	TRBD1	TRBV5-1	CASSSGQASEAFF	TGCGCCAGCAGCTCGGGACAGGCCAGTGAAGCTTTCTTT
TRBJ2-1	few	TRBD1	TRBV4-3	CASSAGQGIENEQFF	TGCGCCAGCAGTGCAGGACAGGGGATAGAGAATGAGCAGTTCTTC
TRBJ2-1	few	.	TRBV12-3/TRBV12-4	CASSLGVSAYDEQFF	TGTGCCAGCAGTTTAGGTGTTAGTGCCTACGATGAGCAGTTCTTC
TRBJ2-5	.	TRBD2	TRBV15	CATSILAGATQETQYF	TGTGCCACCAGCATCCTAGCGGGGGCCACCCAAGAGACCCAGTACTTC
TRBJ2-1	few	TRBD2	TRBV27	CASSLRAGPNNEQFF	TGTGCCAGCAGTTTAAGAGCGGGACCCAACAATGAGCAGTTCTTC
TRBJ1-1	few	.	TRBV11-2	CASSPPGDTEAFF	TGTGCCAGCAGCCCCCCGGGCGACACTGAAGCTTTCTTT
TRBJ2-5	.	.	TRBV24-1	CATSDPGTQETQYF	TGTGCCACCAGTGATCCAGGGACCCAAGAGACCCAGTACTTC
TRBJ1-2	.	.	TRBV10-3	CAISGRSDYGYTF	TGTGCCATCAGTGGCCGGTCTGACTATGGCTACACCTTC
TRBJ2-1	.	TRBD1	TRBV5-5	CASSPLTGARDEQFF	TGTGCCAGCAGCCCTCTAACAGGGGCCCGCGATGAGCAGTTCTTC
TRBJ2-1	.	TRBD2	TRBV7-6	CASKRDPDGDEQFF	TGTGCCAGCAAGCGGGACCCGGACGGGGATGAGCAGTTCTTC
TRBJ1-6	.	.	TRBV4-3	CASSQEGVYNSPLHF	TGCGCCAGCAGCCAAGAGGGGGTTTACAATTCACCCCTCCACTTT
TRBJ2-3	.	TRBD2	TRBV11-2	CASSLLAGGTTDTQYF	TGTGCCAGCAGCCTGCTAGCGGGGGGGACCACAGATACGCAGTATTTT
TRBJ2-7	.	TRBD2	TRBV6-5	CASSLLAGAGYERYF	TGTGCCAGCAGCCTGTTAGCGGGAGCAGGCTACGAGCGGTACTTC
TRBJ2-7	.	.	TRBV7-9	CASSLVARHEQYF	TGTGCCAGCAGCTTAGTAGCCCGACACGAGCAGTACTTC
TRBJ1-6	.	.	TRBV6-6	CASSYSLASPLHF	TGTGCCAGCAGTTACTCGTTGGCTTCACCCCTCCACTTT
TRBJ2-1	.	TRBD2	TRBV4-1	CASSHETSGHMGGDNEQFF	TGCGCCAGCAGCCACGAAACTAGCGGGCACATGGGGGGGGACAATGAGCAGTTCTTC
TRBJ1-1	.	TRBD1	TRBV6-5	CASRTGQGAFTEAFF	TGTGCCAGCAGAACCGGACAGGGGGCTTTTACTGAAGCTTTCTTT